The rows below give T cell receptor beta chains drawn from one sample of a study of blood T cell repertoires in COVID-19. Profiled with immunoSEQ multiplex PCR; TCRdb holds only in-frame clones, not every one. The sample shows about 140,000 clones, roughly 80% of them seen only once. Material: peripheral blood. The receptors were sampled from a woman aged 45-59 years with active or convalescent COVID-19. Each CDR3 is given without its conserved first and last residue. The size of a clone is reported for some rows only, either as once, few or many, or as a class for expanded clones.

abundance: .; j_gene: TRBJ1-5; v_gene: TRBV2; CDR3aa: ASRQMTVNQPQH
abundance: .; j_gene: TRBJ1-4; v_gene: TRBV27; CDR3aa: ASSRQSGGAQANEKLF
abundance: .; j_gene: TRBJ1-5; v_gene: TRBV6-5; CDR3aa: ASTLRGLDQPQH
abundance: few; j_gene: TRBJ1-4; v_gene: TRBV28; CDR3aa: ASSSPGEGPQVLF
abundance: .; j_gene: TRBJ1-4; v_gene: TRBV5-6; CDR3aa: ASSLFGETNEKLF
abundance: .; j_gene: TRBJ1-6; v_gene: TRBV19; CDR3aa: VSSTLRGGAYNSPLH
abundance: once; j_gene: TRBJ1-1; v_gene: TRBV7-2; CDR3aa: ASTLTGLRQGTEAF
abundance: .; j_gene: TRBJ1-1; v_gene: TRBV6-6; CDR3aa: ASSSGLKAANTEAF
abundance: few; j_gene: TRBJ2-7; v_gene: TRBV2; CDR3aa: ASRRDGSYEQY
abundance: .; j_gene: TRBJ2-1; v_gene: TRBV2; CDR3aa: ASRPRTSGGNNEQF
abundance: .; j_gene: TRBJ2-5; v_gene: TRBV19; CDR3aa: ASSARGTSGGRETQY
abundance: .; j_gene: TRBJ2-7; v_gene: TRBV6-2/TRBV6-3; CDR3aa: ASSTPLVSEQY
abundance: .; j_gene: TRBJ1-6; v_gene: TRBV11-2; CDR3aa: ASSLTGNSYNSPLH
abundance: .; j_gene: TRBJ1-1; v_gene: TRBV2; CDR3aa: ASKGDRDTVEAF
abundance: .; j_gene: TRBJ2-7; v_gene: TRBV19; CDR3aa: ASSPDGTLYEQY
abundance: .; j_gene: TRBJ1-1; v_gene: TRBV27; CDR3aa: ASSLDRVRGTEAF
abundance: .; j_gene: TRBJ2-3; v_gene: TRBV5-1; CDR3aa: ASSLERREGLRTQY
abundance: once; j_gene: TRBJ1-2; v_gene: TRBV5-6; CDR3aa: ASSPGASYGYT
abundance: .; j_gene: TRBJ2-2; v_gene: TRBV6-2/TRBV6-3; CDR3aa: ASSLRTGGVSGELF
abundance: .; j_gene: TRBJ2-7; v_gene: TRBV19; CDR3aa: ASSMAGGPYEQY
abundance: few; j_gene: TRBJ1-1; v_gene: TRBV29-1; CDR3aa: SARPHRGTEAF
abundance: once; j_gene: TRBJ1-3; v_gene: TRBV27; CDR3aa: ASSSFLRTGSGNTIY
abundance: once; j_gene: TRBJ1-1; v_gene: TRBV21-1; CDR3aa: ASSKKNPGQGIGGTEAF
abundance: .; j_gene: TRBJ1-2; v_gene: TRBV12-3/TRBV12-4; CDR3aa: ASSIGQPLGYT